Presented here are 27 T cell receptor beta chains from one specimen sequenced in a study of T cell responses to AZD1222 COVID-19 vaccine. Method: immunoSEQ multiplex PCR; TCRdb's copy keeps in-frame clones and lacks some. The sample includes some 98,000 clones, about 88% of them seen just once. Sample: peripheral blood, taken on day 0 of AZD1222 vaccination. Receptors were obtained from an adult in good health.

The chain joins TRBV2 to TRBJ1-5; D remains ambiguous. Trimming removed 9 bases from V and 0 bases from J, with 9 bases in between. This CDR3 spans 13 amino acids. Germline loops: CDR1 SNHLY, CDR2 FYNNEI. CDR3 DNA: TGTGCCAGTCAGACATATAGCAATCAGCCCCAGCATTTT. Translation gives CASQTYSNQPQHF.

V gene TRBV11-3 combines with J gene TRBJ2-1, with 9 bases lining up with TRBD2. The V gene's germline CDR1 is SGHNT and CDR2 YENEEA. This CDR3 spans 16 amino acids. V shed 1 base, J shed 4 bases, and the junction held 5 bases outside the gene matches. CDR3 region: CASSLARGGVYNEQFF. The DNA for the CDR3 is TGTGCCAGCAGCTTAGCTCGCGGGGGGGTGTACAATGAGCAGTTCTTC.

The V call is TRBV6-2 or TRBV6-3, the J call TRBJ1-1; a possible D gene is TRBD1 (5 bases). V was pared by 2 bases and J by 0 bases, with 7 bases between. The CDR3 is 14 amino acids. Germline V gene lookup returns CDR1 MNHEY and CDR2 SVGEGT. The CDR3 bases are TGTGCCAGCAGTTACGAGACAGTGAACACTGAAGCTTTCTTT. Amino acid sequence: CASSYETVNTEAFF.

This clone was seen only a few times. CDR3 coding DNA: TGTGCCAGCAGCTTGTCCAGGAGCTACGAGCAGTACTTC. Its translation: CASSLSRSYEQYF. This sequence joins TRBV5-4 and TRBJ2-7, with D uncertain. V gave up 1 base and J gave up 3 bases, with 8 bases separating them. Germline assignment: CDR1 SGHNT and CDR2 YYREEE (reference sequence). The CDR3 spans 13 residues.

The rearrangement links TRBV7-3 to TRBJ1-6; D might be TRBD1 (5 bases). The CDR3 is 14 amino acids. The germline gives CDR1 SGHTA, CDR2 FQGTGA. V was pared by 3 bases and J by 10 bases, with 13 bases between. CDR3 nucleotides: TGTGCCAGCAGCTTCGGGGGTTTGAGGTCACCCCTCCACTTT. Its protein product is CASSFGGLRSPLHF.

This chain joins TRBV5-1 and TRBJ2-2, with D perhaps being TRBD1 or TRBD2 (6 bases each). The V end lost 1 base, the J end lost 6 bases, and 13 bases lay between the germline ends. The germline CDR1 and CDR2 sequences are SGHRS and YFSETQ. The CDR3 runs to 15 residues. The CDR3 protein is CASSLSTGRSGELFF. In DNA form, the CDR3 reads TGCGCCAGCAGCTTGAGCACAGGGAGGTCCGGGGAGCTGTTTTTT.

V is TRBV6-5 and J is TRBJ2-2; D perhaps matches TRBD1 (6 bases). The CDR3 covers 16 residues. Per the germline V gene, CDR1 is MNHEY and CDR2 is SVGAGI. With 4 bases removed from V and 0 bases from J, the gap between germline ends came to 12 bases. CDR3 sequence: CASSSYGTSNTGELFF. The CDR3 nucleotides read TGTGCCAGCAGTTCTTACGGGACATCGAACACCGGGGAGCTGTTTTTT.

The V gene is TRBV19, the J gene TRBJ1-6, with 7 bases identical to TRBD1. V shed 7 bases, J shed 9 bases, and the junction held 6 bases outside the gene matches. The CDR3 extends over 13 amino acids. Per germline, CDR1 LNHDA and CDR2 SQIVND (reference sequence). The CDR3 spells CASMGDRASPLHF. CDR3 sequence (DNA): TGTGCCAGTATGGGAGACAGGGCTTCACCCCTCCACTTT. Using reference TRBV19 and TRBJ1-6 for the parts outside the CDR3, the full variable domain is DGGITQSPKYLFRKEGQNVTLSCEQNLNHDAMYWYRQDPGQGLRLIYYSQIVNDFQKGDIAEGYSVSREKKESFPLTVTSAQKNPTAFYLCASMGDRASPLHFGNGTRLTVT.

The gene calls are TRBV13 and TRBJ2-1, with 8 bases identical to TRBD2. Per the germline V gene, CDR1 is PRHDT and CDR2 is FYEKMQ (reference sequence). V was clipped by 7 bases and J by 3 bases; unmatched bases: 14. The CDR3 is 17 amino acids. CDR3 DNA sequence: TGTGCCAGCACCTCGGGCGGGGGGCCGAAGAACTACAATGAGCAGTTCTTC. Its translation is CASTSGGGPKNYNEQFF.

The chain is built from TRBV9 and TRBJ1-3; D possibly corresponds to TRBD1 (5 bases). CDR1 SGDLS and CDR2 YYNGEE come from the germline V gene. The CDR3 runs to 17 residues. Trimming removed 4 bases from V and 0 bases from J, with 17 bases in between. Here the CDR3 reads CASSPGGGGPSGNTIYF. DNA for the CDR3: TGTGCCAGCAGCCCCGGGGGAGGCGGACCCTCTGGAAACACCATATATTTT.

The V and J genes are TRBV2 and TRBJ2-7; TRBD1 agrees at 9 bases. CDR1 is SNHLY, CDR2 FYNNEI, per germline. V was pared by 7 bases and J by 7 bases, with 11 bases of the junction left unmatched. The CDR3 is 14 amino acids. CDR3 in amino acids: CASTQAYRGQEQYF. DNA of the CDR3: TGTGCCAGCACCCAGGCGTACAGGGGGCAAGAGCAGTACTTC.

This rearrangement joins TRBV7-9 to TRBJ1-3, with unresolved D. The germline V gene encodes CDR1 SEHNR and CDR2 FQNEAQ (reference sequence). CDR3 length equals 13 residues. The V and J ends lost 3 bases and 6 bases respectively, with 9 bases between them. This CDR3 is CASSFGWENTIYF. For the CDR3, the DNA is TGTGCCAGCAGCTTCGGGTGGGAAAACACCATATATTTT. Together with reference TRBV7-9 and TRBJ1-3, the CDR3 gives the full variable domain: DTGVSQNPRHKITKRGQNVTFRCDPISEHNRLYWYRQTLGQGPEFLTYFQNEAQLEKSRLLSDRFSAERPKGSFSTLEIQRTEQGDSAMYLCASSFGWENTIYFGEGSWLTVV.

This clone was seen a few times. CDR3 in amino acids: CASSTGQGGAGNQPQHF. For the CDR3, the DNA is TGTGCCAGTAGTACTGGACAGGGGGGCGCTGGCAATCAGCCCCAGCATTTT. This sequence joins TRBV19 and TRBJ1-5; 10 nucleotides match TRBD1. CDR3 length: 17 residues. Germline CDR1 LNHDA, CDR2 SQIVND (reference sequence). V lost 4 bases to trimming and J lost 2 bases; unmatched junction nucleotides: 8.

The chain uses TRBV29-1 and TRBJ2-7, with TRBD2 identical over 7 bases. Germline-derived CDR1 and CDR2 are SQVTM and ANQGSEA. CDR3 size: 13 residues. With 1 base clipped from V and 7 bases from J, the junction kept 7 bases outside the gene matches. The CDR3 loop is CSVEGGGSREQYF. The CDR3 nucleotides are TGCAGCGTTGAAGGCGGGGGAAGCCGTGAGCAGTACTTC.

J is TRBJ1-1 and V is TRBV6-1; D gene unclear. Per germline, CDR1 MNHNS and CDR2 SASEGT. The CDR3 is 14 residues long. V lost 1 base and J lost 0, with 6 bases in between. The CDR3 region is CASSEVPVNTEAFF. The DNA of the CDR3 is TGTGCCAGCAGTGAAGTCCCAGTGAACACTGAAGCTTTCTTT.

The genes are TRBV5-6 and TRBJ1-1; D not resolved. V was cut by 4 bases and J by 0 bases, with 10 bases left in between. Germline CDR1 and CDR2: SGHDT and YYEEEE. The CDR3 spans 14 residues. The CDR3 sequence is CASSPDPMNTEAFF. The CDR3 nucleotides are TGTGCCAGCAGCCCGGACCCAATGAACACTGAAGCTTTCTTT.

CDR3 loop: CASEPHRGSGGELFF. In DNA form, the CDR3 reads TGCGCCTCCGAACCGCACAGGGGGTCGGGCGGGGAGCTGTTTTTT. J is TRBJ2-2 and V is TRBV10-1, with 8 bases matching TRBD1. Germline V gives CDR1 WNHNN, CDR2 SYGVQD (reference sequence). This CDR3 is 15 amino acids long. Trimming cost V 11 bases and J 7 bases; bases outside gene matches: 15.

The CDR3 region has the DNA TGCAGTGCTAGTCTCGTCGAACAAGAGACCCAGTACTTC. Translated, it gives CSASLVEQETQYF. The V and J genes are TRBV20-1 and TRBJ2-5; D unresolved. The V end was cut by 3 bases, the J end by 2 bases, with 10 bases between. The CDR3 runs to 13 residues. Per germline, CDR1 DFQATT and CDR2 SNEGSKA (reference sequence).

CDR3 DNA: TGTGCCAGCAGCCCTATCAAGGGGTCTTACTCCTACAATGAGCAGTTCTTC. Amino acids: CASSPIKGSYSYNEQFF. V gene TRBV27 combines with J gene TRBJ2-1, with D tentatively TRBD1 (5 bases). The germline gives CDR1 MNHEY, CDR2 SMNVEV (reference sequence). The CDR3 covers 17 residues. V was pared by 6 bases and J by 0 bases, with 18 bases between.

CDR3 nucleotides: TGTGCCACCAGCAGTATGGCAGAGAACACTGAAGCTTTCTTT. This codes for CATSSMAENTEAFF. The V call is TRBV15, the J call TRBJ1-1; D is ambiguous. Germline assignment: CDR1 LNHNV and CDR2 YYDKDF (reference sequence). There are 14 residues in the CDR3. V was pared by 3 bases and J by 1 base, with 9 bases between.

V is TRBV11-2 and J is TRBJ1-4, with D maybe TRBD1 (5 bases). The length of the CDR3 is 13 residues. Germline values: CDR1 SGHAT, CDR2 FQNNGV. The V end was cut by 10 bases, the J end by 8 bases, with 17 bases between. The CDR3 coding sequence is TGTGCCACATCCAGGGAATTTCGGGAAAAACTGTTTTTT. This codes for CATSREFREKLFF.

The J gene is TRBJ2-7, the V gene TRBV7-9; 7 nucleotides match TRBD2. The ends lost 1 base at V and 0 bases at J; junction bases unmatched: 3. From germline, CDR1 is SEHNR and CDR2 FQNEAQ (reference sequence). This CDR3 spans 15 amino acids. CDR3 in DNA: TGTGCCAGCAGCTTAGGGCTAGCGGTCTCCTACGAGCAGTACTTC. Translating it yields CASSLGLAVSYEQYF.

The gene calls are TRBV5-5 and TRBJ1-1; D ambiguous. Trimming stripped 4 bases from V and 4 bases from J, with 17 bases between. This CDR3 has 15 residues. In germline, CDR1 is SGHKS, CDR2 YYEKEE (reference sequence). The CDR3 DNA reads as TGTGCCAGCAGCCCAGGCTCATCAAGGGTCACTGAAGCTTTCTTT. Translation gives CASSPGSSRVTEAFF.

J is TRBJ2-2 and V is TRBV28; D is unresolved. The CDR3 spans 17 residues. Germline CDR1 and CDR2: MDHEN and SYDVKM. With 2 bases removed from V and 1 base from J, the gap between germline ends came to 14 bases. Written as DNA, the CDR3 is TGTGCCAGCAGTTTAATCACCGCTTCACAGAACACCGGGGAGCTGTTTTTT. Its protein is CASSLITASQNTGELFF.

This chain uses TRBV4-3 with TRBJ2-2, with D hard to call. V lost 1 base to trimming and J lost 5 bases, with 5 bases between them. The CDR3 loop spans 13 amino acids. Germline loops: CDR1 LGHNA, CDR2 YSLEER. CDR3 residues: CASSQVGTGELFF. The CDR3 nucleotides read TGCGCCAGCAGCCAAGTAGGAACCGGGGAGCTGTTTTTT.

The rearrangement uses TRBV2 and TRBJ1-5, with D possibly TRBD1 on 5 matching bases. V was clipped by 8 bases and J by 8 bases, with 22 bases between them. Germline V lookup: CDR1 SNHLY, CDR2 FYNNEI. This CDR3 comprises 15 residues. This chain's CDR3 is CASREVGLGGEPQHF. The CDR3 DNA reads TGTGCCAGCCGCGAGGTGGGGCTCGGGGGTGAGCCCCAGCATTTT.

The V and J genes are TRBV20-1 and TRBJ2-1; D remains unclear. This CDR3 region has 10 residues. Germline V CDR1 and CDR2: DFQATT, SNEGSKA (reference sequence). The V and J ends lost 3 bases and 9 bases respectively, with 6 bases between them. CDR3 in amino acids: CSASRVEQFF. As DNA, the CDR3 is TGCAGTGCTAGTAGGGTTGAGCAGTTCTTC.